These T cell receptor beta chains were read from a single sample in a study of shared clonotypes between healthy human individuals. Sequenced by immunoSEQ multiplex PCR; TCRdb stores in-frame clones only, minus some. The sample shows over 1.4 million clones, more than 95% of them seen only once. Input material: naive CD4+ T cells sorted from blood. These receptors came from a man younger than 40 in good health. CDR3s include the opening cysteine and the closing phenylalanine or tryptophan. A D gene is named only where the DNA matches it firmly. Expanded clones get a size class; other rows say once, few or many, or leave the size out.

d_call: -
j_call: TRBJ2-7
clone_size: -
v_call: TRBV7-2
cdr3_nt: TGTGCCAGCAGCCCCAGGGCCGGGGGCTACGAGCAGTACTTC
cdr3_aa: CASSPRAGGYEQYF

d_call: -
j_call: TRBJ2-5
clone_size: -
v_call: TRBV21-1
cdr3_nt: TGTGCCAGCAGCAAAGGAGGCGGGGGGCTTGAGACCCAGTACTTC
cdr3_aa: CASSKGGGGLETQYF

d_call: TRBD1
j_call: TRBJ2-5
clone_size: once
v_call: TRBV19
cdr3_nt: TGTGCCAGTAGTACGTCCGGGACAGGCAGTCAAGAGACCCAGTACTTC
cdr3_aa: CASSTSGTGSQETQYF

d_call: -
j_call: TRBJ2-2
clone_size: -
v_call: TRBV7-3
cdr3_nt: TGTGCCAGCAGCTTAATTGGGGGCGGACAGATGAACACCGGGGAGCTGTTTTTT
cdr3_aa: CASSLIGGGQMNTGELFF

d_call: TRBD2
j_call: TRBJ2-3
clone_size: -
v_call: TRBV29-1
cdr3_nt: TGCAGCGTCCCAGGGGCAGGACCGGGACTAGCGGGAGGGCTCCGAAGCACAGATACGCAGTATTTT
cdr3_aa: CSVPGAGPGLAGGLRSTDTQYF

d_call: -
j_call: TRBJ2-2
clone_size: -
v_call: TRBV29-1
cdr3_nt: TGCAGCGTTGAACTGGTTTTTACCGGGGAGCTGTTTTTT
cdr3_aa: CSVELVFTGELFF

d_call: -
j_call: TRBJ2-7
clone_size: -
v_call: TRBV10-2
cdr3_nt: TGCGCCAGCAGGCAGAGGTGGGCCCGAGTCTACGAGCAGTACTTC
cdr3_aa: CASRQRWARVYEQYF

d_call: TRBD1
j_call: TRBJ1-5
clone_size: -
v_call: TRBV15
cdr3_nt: TGTGCCACCAGCAGATCGAGACAGGGTCACATCAGCAATCAGCCCCAGCATTTT
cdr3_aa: CATSRSRQGHISNQPQHF

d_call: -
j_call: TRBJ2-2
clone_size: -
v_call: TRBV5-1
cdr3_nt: TGCGCCAGTCAGAGACAGGGAGGGTCCACCGGGGAGCTGTTTTTT
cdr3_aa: CASQRQGGSTGELFF

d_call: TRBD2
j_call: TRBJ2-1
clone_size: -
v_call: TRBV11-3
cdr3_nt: TGTGCCAGCAGCCCGTCGGGACTAGCGGGAGGGCCCATTGAGCAGTTCTTC
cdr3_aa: CASSPSGLAGGPIEQFF

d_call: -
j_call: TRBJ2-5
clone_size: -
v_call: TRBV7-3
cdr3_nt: TGTGCCAGCAGCTTCACAGCACAAGAGACCCAGTACTTC
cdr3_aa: CASSFTAQETQYF

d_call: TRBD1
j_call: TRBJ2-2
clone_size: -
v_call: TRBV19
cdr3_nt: TGTGCCAGTAGTTCAATACCACAGGGGGCCGGGGAGCTGTTTTTT
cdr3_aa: CASSSIPQGAGELFF

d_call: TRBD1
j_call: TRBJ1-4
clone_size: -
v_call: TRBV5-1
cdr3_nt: TGCGCCAGCACCCGGACAGGGACTAATGAAAAACTGTTTTTT
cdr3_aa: CASTRTGTNEKLFF

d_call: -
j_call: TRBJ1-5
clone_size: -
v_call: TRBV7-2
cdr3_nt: TGTGCCAGCAGCCTAGATTGGGGGACGTATCAGCCCCAGCATTTT
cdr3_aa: CASSLDWGTYQPQHF

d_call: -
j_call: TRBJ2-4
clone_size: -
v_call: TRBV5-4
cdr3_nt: TGTGCCAGCAGCTCCTGGGACCAGCTGGCCAAAAACATTCAGTACTTC
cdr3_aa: CASSSWDQLAKNIQYF

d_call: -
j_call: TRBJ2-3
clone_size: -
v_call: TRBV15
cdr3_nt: TGTGCCACCAGCAGAGATCAACGCCTGTTCACAGATACGCAGTATTTT
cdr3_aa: CATSRDQRLFTDTQYF

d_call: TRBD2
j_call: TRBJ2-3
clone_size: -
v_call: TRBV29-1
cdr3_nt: TGCAGCGTTGCACCCTTACTAGCGGGAGGGGCAGATACGCAGTATTTT
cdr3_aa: CSVAPLLAGGADTQYF

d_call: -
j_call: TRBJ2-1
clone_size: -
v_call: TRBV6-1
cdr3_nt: TGTGCCACCATAATGGGGGCCCTCAATGAGCAGTTCTTC
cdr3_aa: CATIMGALNEQFF

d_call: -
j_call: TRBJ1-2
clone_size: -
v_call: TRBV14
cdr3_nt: TGTGCCAGCAGCAACCGCCGGGACGGAGGCTACACCTTC
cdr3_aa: CASSNRRDGGYTF

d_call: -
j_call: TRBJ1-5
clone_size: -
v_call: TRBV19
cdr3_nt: TGTGCCAGTTCGACGGAAAGGAATCAGCCCCAGCATTTT
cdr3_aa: CASSTERNQPQHF

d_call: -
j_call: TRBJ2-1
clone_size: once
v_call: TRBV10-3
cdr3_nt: TGTGCCATCAGCCCTACCAGCTACAATGAGCAGTTCTTC
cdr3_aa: CAISPTSYNEQFF

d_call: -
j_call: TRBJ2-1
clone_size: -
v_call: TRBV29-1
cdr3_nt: TGCAGCGTTGTGGAGCGGAGCTCCTACAATGAGCAGTTCTTC
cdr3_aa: CSVVERSSYNEQFF

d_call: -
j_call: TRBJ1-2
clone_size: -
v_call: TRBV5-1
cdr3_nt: TGCGCCAGCAGTTTGGAGATGGGTGGGGGCTACACCTTC
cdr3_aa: CASSLEMGGGYTF

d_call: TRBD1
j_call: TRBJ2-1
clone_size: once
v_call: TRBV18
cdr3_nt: TGTGCCAGCTCACCAGTCTCCGGGACAGGGGGGGGTGAGCAGTTCTTC
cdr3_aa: CASSPVSGTGGGEQFF

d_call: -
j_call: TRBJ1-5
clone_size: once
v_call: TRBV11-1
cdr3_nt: TGTGCCACCTCCCTCGCCGACAATCAGCCCCAGCATTTT
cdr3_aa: CATSLADNQPQHF

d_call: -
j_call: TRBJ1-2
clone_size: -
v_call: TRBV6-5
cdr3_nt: TGTGCCAGCAGTCCCCTGGGGGATGGTAACTATGGCTACACCTTC
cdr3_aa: CASSPLGDGNYGYTF

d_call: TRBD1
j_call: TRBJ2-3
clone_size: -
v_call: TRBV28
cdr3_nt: TGTGCCAGCAGTCCGCGGACAGGGGGCACAGATACGCAGTATTTT
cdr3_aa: CASSPRTGGTDTQYF

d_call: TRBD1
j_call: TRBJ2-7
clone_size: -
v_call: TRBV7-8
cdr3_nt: TGTGCCAGCAGCTCTTACCCGACAGGGGGCGACTCCTACGAGCAGTACTTC
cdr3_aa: CASSSYPTGGDSYEQYF

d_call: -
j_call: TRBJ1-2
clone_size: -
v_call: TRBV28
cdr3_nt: TGTGCCAGCAGTTCGTTGGGGGGCGCGGGAGGCTACACCTTC
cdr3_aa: CASSSLGGAGGYTF

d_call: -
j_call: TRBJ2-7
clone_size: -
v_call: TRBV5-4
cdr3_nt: TGTGCCAGCAGTTTCAAGGGGCAGGGCTACGAGCAGTACTTC
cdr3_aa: CASSFKGQGYEQYF

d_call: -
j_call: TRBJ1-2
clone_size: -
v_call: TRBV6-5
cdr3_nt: TGTGCCAGCAGAAGGGGAAGTGACAGGAACTATGGCTACACCTTC
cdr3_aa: CASRRGSDRNYGYTF

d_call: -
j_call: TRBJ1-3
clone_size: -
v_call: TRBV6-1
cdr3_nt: TGTGCCAGCAGTGAACATCACAGGGATGGGCTAGGAAACACCATATATTTT
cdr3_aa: CASSEHHRDGLGNTIYF

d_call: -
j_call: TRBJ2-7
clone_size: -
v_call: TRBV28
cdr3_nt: TGTGCCAGCAGGCGAACCGGGACAAAGGAAAACGAGCAGTACTTC
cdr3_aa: CASRRTGTKENEQYF

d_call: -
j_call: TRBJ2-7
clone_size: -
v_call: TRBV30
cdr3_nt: TGTGCCTGGAGTGTATCTGGGCCCGCTATCTTTATGGAGCAGTACTTC
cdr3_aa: CAWSVSGPAIFMEQYF

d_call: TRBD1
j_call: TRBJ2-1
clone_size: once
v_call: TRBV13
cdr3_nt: TGTGCCAGCAGCTTGGGACAGGGGTGGGCCAATGAGCAGTTCTTC
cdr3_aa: CASSLGQGWANEQFF

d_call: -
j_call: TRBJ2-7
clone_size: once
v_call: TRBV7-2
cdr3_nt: TGTGCCAGCAGCTTAGTGAATGGCTACGAGCAGTACTTC
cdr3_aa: CASSLVNGYEQYF

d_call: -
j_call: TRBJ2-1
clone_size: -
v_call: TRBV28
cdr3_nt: TGTGCCAGCACCCTAACCGGGACCTACAATGAGCAGTTCTTC
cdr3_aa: CASTLTGTYNEQFF

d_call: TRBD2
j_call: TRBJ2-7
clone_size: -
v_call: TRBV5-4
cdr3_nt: TGTGCCAGCAGCGTAGGGACTAGCGGGCGCGAGCAGTACTTC
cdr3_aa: CASSVGTSGREQYF

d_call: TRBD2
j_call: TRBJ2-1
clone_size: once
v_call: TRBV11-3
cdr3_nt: TGTGCCAGCAGCCCCAGCGGGAGCTACAATGAGCAGTTCTTC
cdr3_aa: CASSPSGSYNEQFF

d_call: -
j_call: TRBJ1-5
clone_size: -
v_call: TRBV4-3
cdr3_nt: TGCGCCAGCAGCGAACGGGGGGGAGGGCCCCAGCATTTT
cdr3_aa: CASSERGGGPQHF

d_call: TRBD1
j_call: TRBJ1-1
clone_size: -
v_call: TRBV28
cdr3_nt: TGTGCCAGCGTCCGGGACAGGGGATGGTACACTGAAGCTTTCTTT
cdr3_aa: CASVRDRGWYTEAFF

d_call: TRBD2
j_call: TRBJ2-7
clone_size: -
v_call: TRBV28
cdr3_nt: TGTGCCAGCAGGCCACCGGGACTAGTGGGCTACGAGCAGTACTTC
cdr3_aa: CASRPPGLVGYEQYF

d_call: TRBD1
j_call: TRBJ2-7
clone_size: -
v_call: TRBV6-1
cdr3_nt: TGTGCCAGCACTCGGACAGGGTCTATTTCCTACGAGCAGTACTTC
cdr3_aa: CASTRTGSISYEQYF

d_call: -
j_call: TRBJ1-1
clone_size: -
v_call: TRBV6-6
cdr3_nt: TGTGCCAGCAGAAGGGGTGGGGGAAGTACTGAAGCTTTCTTT
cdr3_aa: CASRRGGGSTEAFF

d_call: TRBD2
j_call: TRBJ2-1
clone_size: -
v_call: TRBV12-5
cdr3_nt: TGTGCTAGTGGGACTAGCGGGAGTTACAATGAGCAGTTCTTC
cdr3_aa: CASGTSGSYNEQFF

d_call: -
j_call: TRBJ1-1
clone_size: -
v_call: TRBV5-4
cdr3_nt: TGTGCCAGCAGCCTTACAGGCTTGAACACTGAAGCTTTCTTT
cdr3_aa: CASSLTGLNTEAFF

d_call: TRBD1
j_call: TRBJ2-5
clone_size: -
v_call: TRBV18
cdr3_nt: TGTGCCAGCTCACCAAGAACAGGGGGCCAAGAGACCCAGTACTTC
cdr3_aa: CASSPRTGGQETQYF

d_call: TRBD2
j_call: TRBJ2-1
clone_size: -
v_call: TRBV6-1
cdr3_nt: TGTGCCAGCAATCTACTAGCGGGCTCCTACAATGAGCAGTTCTTC
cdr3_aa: CASNLLAGSYNEQFF

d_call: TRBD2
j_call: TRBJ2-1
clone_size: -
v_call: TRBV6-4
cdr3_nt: TGTGCCAGCAGTACTAGCGGGAACGGTGAGCAGTTCTTC
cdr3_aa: CASSTSGNGEQFF

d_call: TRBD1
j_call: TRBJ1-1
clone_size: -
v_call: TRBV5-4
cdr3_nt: TGTGCCAGCAGCAGGGGACAGCCGAACACTGAAGCTTTCTTT
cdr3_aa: CASSRGQPNTEAFF

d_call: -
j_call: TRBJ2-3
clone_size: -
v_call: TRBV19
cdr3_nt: TGTGCCAGTAGTATAATTGGGACGAAGAGCACAGATACGCAGTATTTT
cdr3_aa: CASSIIGTKSTDTQYF

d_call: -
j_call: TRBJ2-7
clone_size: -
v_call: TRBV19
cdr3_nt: TGTGCCAGTAGTCCTACAGACTACAGTAACGAGCAGTACTTC
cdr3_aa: CASSPTDYSNEQYF

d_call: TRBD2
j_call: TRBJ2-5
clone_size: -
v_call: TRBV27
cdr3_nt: TGTGCCAGCAGGGCGACGCGGGCCCCGGGAGGACAAGAGACCCAGTACTTC
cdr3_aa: CASRATRAPGGQETQYF